This entry describes one T cell receptor beta chain. This sample is part of a study of blood T cell repertoires in COVID-19. CDR3 length: 17 amino acids. The germline CDR1 and CDR2 sequences are MGHRA and YSYEKL. V lost 3 bases and J lost 0, with 15 bases in between. In terms of age and location, participants ranged from roughly 18 to 95 years and lived in about 25 US areas. Clinical history as reported by participants underpinned cohort assignment. Within the 2 weeks before study entry, each person in the exposed group met a COVID-19 case. Under the authors' procedure: It was from reference gene primer amplification that nucleated cell counts were estimated. Libraries were prepared by immunoSEQ multiplex PCR; TCRdb keeps only in-frame clonotypes and omits some of them. From that table come the V and J calls and clone size; the DNA was used to work out D and trimming. The sample carries 350,000 to 400,000 clones, about nine tenths recorded once.

The sample taken for sequencing was PBMCs or T cells enriched from blood (not recorded which). The chain carries TRBV4-1 and TRBJ1-5; possibly TRBD1 for D (6 bases). The receptor comes from a woman aged 40 to 50 who had been exposed to COVID-19. The CDR3 protein is CASSHIGQSNSNQPQHF. The CDR3 coding sequence is TGCGCCAGCAGCCATATTGGACAGTCAAATAGCAATCAGCCCCAGCATTTT.